The rows below give T cell receptor beta chains drawn from one sample of a study of T cells in Graves' hyperthyroidism and ophthalmopathy. One entry per CDR3 protein, called by TCRdb with MiXCR from the multiplex PCR reads. This table has 700,000 or so distinct CDR3 sequences, less than 20% appearing once. The sequencing input was blood. These receptors came from a man aged 18 to 30 with Graves' hyperthyroidism. The CDR3 runs from the conserved cysteine through the conserved F or W. A D gene is named only where the DNA matches it firmly. Not every row has a clone size; where given, it reads once, few, many or a size class.

J gene,D gene,clone size,CDR3 length,V gene,CDR3 DNA,CDR3 protein
TRBJ1-2,NA,many,14,TRBV12-3/TRBV12-4,TGTGCCAGCATGATGGGTCCAGGGAACTATGGCTACACCTTC,CASMMGPGNYGYTF
TRBJ2-4,NA,NA,16,TRBV28,TGTGCCAGCAGTTTAATGAGGAGGGGGAGGAGTAACATTCAGTACTTC,CASSLMRRGRSNIQYF
TRBJ1-1,NA,many,12,TRBV18,TGTGCCAGCTCACCCCTTTCCGGGGAAGCTTTCTTT,CASSPLSGEAFF
TRBJ2-7,TRBD2,many,17,TRBV11-2,TGTGCCAGCAGCTACGCGGTGGGCCTAGCGGGAGCCTACGAGCAGTACTTC,CASSYAVGLAGAYEQYF
TRBJ2-3,TRBD2,many,18,TRBV3-1,TGTGCCAGCAGCCAACAAATTAGCGGGAGGGCCGGCGGAGATACGCAGTATTTT,CASSQQISGRAGGDTQYF
TRBJ2-1,NA,few,13,TRBV9,TGTGCCAGCAGCCATGAAGGGGATAATGAGCAGTTCTTC,CASSHEGDNEQFF
TRBJ2-5,TRBD2,NA,16,TRBV11-2,TGTGCCAGCAGCTTAATAGCGGGAGCCCTCCAGCAGACCCAGTACTTC,CASSLIAGALQQTQYF
TRBJ1-1,NA,NA,13,TRBV10-3,TGTGCCATCAGCCTCGGGAGGGTCACTGAAGCTTTCTTT,CAISLGRVTEAFF
TRBJ2-5,NA,NA,13,TRBV7-2,TGTGCCAGCAGCTTAGTCAACCAAGAGACCCAGTACTTC,CASSLVNQETQYF
TRBJ2-3,NA,few,17,TRBV2,TGTGCCAGCAGAGCTATCCTACAGGACTCTAGCACAGATACGCAGTATTTT,CASRAILQDSSTDTQYF
TRBJ2-3,TRBD2,many,15,TRBV6-1,TGTGCCAGCAGTCGAGCGGGAGTGACAGGAGATACGCAGTATTTT,CASSRAGVTGDTQYF
TRBJ2-7,TRBD2,few,15,TRBV6-5,TGTGCCAGCAGTTACTCGATAGGGACTAGCAGCGAGCAGTACTTC,CASSYSIGTSSEQYF
TRBJ2-7,NA,NA,14,TRBV6-1,TGTGCCAGCAGTGATGCAGGGACCCCCTACGAGCAGTACTTC,CASSDAGTPYEQYF
TRBJ1-1,NA,many,19,TRBV28,TGTGCCAGCAGTTTATCCGATCGACGTCTTACAGGTTTCGGCACTGAAGCTTTCTTT,CASSLSDRRLTGFGTEAFF
TRBJ2-1,NA,many,15,TRBV3-1,TGTGCCAGCAGCCAAGGGCGGACAGCTTACAATGAGCAGTTCTTC,CASSQGRTAYNEQFF
TRBJ1-4,NA,few,15,TRBV6-5,TGTGCCAGCAGTTACTCGAGGCAGGGGAGCCGAAAACTGTTTTTT,CASSYSRQGSRKLFF
TRBJ2-1,NA,many,14,TRBV20-1,TGCAGTGCTAGTCGCACTACCGCCTACAATGAGCAGTTCTTC,CSASRTTAYNEQFF
TRBJ2-7,TRBD2,many,12,TRBV2,TGTGCCAGCACCAGCGGGAGTTTCGAGCAGTACTTC,CASTSGSFEQYF
TRBJ2-7,NA,NA,16,TRBV2,TGTGCCAGCAGAAGGGGGGCGGACACTGTCTCCTACGAGCAGTACTTC,CASRRGADTVSYEQYF
TRBJ2-2,TRBD2,NA,16,TRBV5-1,TGCGCCAGCAGCTGGAGACTAGCGGGGAACACCGGGGAGCTGTTTTTT,CASSWRLAGNTGELFF
TRBJ2-3,NA,few,13,TRBV7-9,TGTGCCAGCAGCTTAGTATACGGAGATACGCAGTATTTT,CASSLVYGDTQYF
TRBJ2-2,NA,few,13,TRBV7-3,TGTGCCAGCAGCAGGACGAGGACCGGGGAGCTGTTTTTT,CASSRTRTGELFF
TRBJ2-1,TRBD1,few,15,TRBV29-1,TGCAGCGTTGATCCGACAGGGAGCTCCTACAATGAGCAGTTCTTC,CSVDPTGSSYNEQFF
TRBJ2-1,NA,many,14,TRBV6-5,TGTGCCAGCAGTTACACGGACCCACGTGATGAGCAGTTCTTC,CASSYTDPRDEQFF
TRBJ1-1,TRBD1,many,17,TRBV5-1,TGCGCCAGCAGCTTGGCGGGACAGGGGGCCCTGGACACTGAAGCTTTCTTT,CASSLAGQGALDTEAFF
TRBJ2-6,NA,NA,17,TRBV27,TGTGCCAGCACAGGCCGGGTCGAGGGGTCTGGGGCCAACGTCCTGACTTTC,CASTGRVEGSGANVLTF
TRBJ2-7,NA,NA,15,TRBV12-3/TRBV12-4,TGTGCCAGCAGTCGTATAGGGGGGAGCTCCTACGAGCAGTACTTC,CASSRIGGSSYEQYF
TRBJ2-1,NA,NA,11,TRBV25-1,TGTGCCAGCAGCCCTGGTAGAAAGCAGTTCTTC,CASSPGRKQFF
TRBJ1-1,NA,many,17,TRBV7-8,TGTGCCAGCAGTTTCCTCGGGGGCGCGAGAAAGGACACTGAAGCTTTCTTT,CASSFLGGARKDTEAFF
TRBJ2-1,TRBD1,NA,14,TRBV6-2/TRBV6-3,TGTGCCAGCAGAGGGGACAGGGGCAGGGATGAGCAGTTCTTC,CASRGDRGRDEQFF
TRBJ2-7,TRBD1,many,13,TRBV20-1,TGCAGTGCTTCCCGTCAGGGGGCCGGGGAGCAGTACTTC,CSASRQGAGEQYF
TRBJ2-3,NA,NA,15,TRBV27,TGTGCCAGCAGCACCCAAGGACTACGCACAGATACGCAGTATTTT,CASSTQGLRTDTQYF
TRBJ2-3,TRBD2,many,15,TRBV7-2,TGTGCCAGCAGCCGAGCGGGGGACTCCACAGATACGCAGTATTTT,CASSRAGDSTDTQYF
TRBJ2-3,TRBD2,NA,13,TRBV7-9,TGTGCCAGCAGCGAACAAGGGGAGGGGTCGCAGTATTTT,CASSEQGEGSQYF
TRBJ1-5,NA,NA,15,TRBV18,TGTGCCAGCTCACCACTTCCGTTAAGCAATCAGCCCCAGCATTTT,CASSPLPLSNQPQHF
TRBJ2-3,TRBD2,many,14,TRBV7-2,TGTGCCAGCAGCTTAGCGACTAGCGTAGATACGCAGTATTTT,CASSLATSVDTQYF
TRBJ2-2,TRBD1,NA,17,TRBV12-3/TRBV12-4,TGTGCCAGCAGGGAGAAAGGGGGCGGAAAATACACCGGGGAGCTGTTTTTT,CASREKGGGKYTGELFF
TRBJ1-4,NA,many,13,TRBV3-1,TGTGCCAGCAGCCAAGACGGCCGCGAAAAACTGTTTTTT,CASSQDGREKLFF
TRBJ1-1,TRBD1,NA,17,TRBV19,TGTGCCAGTAACTTAACTCCGGGACAGGGGGCGGGGAATGAAGCTTTCTTT,CASNLTPGQGAGNEAFF
TRBJ2-7,NA,many,14,TRBV6-1,TGTGCCAGCAATTTAGGGGGATCCGACTACGAGCAGTACTTC,CASNLGGSDYEQYF
TRBJ2-1,NA,many,15,TRBV2,TGTGCCAGCAGTGACGTCACCACGCCTTACAATGAGCAGTTCTTC,CASSDVTTPYNEQFF